This is a list of T cell receptor delta chains from one sample in a study of human gamma delta and Vdelta1 T cells. TCRdb ran CATT on the PCR reads. The sample carries 600 to 800 delta-chain clones, about 20% recorded once. The sample taken for sequencing was Vdelta1 gamma-delta T cells from blood. These receptors were collected from a human donor in good health. Both conserved end residues are part of each CDR3. The D gene is left open where the match is weak. Size is omitted from some rows. Given values are once, few, many or a class for expanded clones.

TRDV1,-,TRDJ1,TRDD3,TGTGCTCTTGGGGAACGACGGTTCCCCCACTTGGGGGATAGATGGAGGGTGGATAAACTTATCTTT,CALGERRFPHLGDRWRVDKLIF
TRDV1,-,TRDJ1,TRDD3,TGTGCTCTTGGGGAGTCCCTCCCTCTTCCGGGCTACTGGGGGATATACACCGATAAACTCATCTTT,CALGESLPLPGYWGIYTDKLIF
TRDV1,medium-sized,TRDJ1,-,TGTGCTCTTGGGGAATTGCTGGGGACTACCGATAAACTCATCTTT,CALGELLGTTDKLIF
TRDV1,large,TRDJ1,TRDD2,TGTGCTCTTGGGGTCTTTACCTTCCTTCCGCCATCTATTTACTTGGTGGTCACCGATAAACTCATCTTT,CALGVFTFLPPSIYLVVTDKLIF
TRDV1,medium-sized,TRDJ1,TRDD3,TGTGCTCTTGGGGAACTAATCCTACAGTCCTACTGGGGGTCCCAGTACACCGATAAACTCATCTTT,CALGELILQSYWGSQYTDKLIF
TRDV1,-,TRDJ1,TRDD3,TGTGCTCTTGGGGAACATCGCCGTACTGGGGGTACGTACACCGATAAACTCATCTTT,CALGEHRRTGGTYTDKLIF
TRDV1,medium-sized,TRDJ1,-,TGTGCTCTTGGGGAACCCGCTCCCTACGTGGGGCCCTCTAGGCCGTACACCGATAAACTCATCTTT,CALGEPAPYVGPSRPYTDKLIF
TRDV2,-,TRDJ3,TRDD3,TGTGCCTGTGAGTACTGGGGGAGCTCCTGGGACACCCGACAGATGTTTTTC,CACEYWGSSWDTRQMFF
TRDV2,-,TRDJ1,-,TGTGCCTGTCTGTCCCGGTGGGGGGCCGATAAACTCATCTTT,CACLSRWGADKLIF
TRDV2,large,TRDJ3,TRDD3,TGCGCCTGTGACACTCACTACTATACGGGGGATCCCTGGGACACCCGACAGATGTTTTTC,CACDTHYYTGDPWDTRQMFF
TRDV1,few,TRDJ1,-,TGTGCTCTTGGGAACTACCTTCACTTC,CALGNYLHF
TRDV1,-,TRDJ1,TRDD3,TGTGCTCTTGGGGTCTTCAGCATTCCGTGGGGGGATGACTGGTGGATACGGGGTTGGGACACCGATAAACTCATCTTT,CALGVFSIPWGDDWWIRGWDTDKLIF
TRDV1,-,TRDJ1,TRDD3,TGTGCTCTTGGGGAGTCCCTCCCTCTACCGGGCTACTGGGGGCCTTACTCTTACAGGTATAAACTCATCTTT,CALGESLPLPGYWGPYSYRYKLIF
TRDV2,few,TRDJ3,TRDD3,TGTGCCTGTGACAAAGTACTGGGGGATACCTGGGACACCCGACAGATGTTTTTC,CACDKVLGDTWDTRQMFF
TRDV2,-,TRDJ3,TRDD3,TGTGCCTGTGACATACTGGGGGACTCCTGGGACACCCGACAGATGTTTTTC,CACDILGDSWDTRQMFF
TRDV1,few,TRDJ1,-,TGTGCTCTTGGGGACGCGGGTCATCCTACCGTTGGGGGAGCACCGTCTTCGTACACCGATAAACTCATCTTT,CALGDAGHPTVGGAPSSYTDKLIF
TRDV1,-,TRDJ1,-,TGTGCTCTTGGGCAACCCTGGGGTATACGGCTTATGTACACCGATAAACTCATCTTT,CALGQPWGIRLMYTDKLIF